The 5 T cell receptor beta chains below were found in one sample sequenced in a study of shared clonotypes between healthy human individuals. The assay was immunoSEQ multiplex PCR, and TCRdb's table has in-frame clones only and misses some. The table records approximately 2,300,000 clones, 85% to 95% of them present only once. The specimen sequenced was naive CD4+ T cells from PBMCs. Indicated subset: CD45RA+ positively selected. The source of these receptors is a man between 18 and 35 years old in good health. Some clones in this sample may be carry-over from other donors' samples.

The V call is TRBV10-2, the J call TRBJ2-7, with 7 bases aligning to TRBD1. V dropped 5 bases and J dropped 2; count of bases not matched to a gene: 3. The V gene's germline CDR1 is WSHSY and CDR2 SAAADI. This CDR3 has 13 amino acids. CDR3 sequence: CASSKDRPYEQYF. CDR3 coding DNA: TGCGCCAGCAGTAAGGACAGGCCCTACGAGCAGTACTTC.

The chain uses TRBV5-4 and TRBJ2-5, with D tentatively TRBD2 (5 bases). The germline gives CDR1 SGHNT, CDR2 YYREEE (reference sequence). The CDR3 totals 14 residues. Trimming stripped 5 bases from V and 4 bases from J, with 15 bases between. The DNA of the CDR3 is TGTGCCAGCAGTCCACGGACTGGACGAGAGACCCAGTACTTC. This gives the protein CASSPRTGRETQYF.

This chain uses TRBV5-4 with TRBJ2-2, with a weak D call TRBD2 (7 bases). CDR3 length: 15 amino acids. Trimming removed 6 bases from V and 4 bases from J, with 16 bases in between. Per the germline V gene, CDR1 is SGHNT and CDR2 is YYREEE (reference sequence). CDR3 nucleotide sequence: TGTGCCAGCACCCGGTGGGGGGGCCCCACCGGGGAGCTGTTTTTT. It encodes CASTRWGGPTGELFF.

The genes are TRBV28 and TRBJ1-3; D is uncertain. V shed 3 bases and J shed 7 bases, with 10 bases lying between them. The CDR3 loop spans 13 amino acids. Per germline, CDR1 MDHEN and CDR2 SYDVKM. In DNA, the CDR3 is TGTGCCAGCAGTTTGGCGCGTATCAACACCATATATTTT. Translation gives CASSLARINTIYF.

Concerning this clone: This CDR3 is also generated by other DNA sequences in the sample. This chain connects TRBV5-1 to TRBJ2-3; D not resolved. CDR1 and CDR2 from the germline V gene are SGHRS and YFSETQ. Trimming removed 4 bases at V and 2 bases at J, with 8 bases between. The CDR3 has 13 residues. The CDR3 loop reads CASSLDHTDTQYF. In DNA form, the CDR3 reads TGCGCCAGCAGCCTTGACCACACAGATACGCAGTATTTT.